The next 11 T cell receptor beta chains were all read from a single sample in a study of T cell changes during pregnancy in multiple sclerosis. The repertoire was sequenced with immunoSEQ multiplex PCR; TCRdb's copy has only in-frame clones and lacks some. The table shows over 25,000 clones, with about 90% occurring only once. The sample consisted of CD8+ T cells from peripheral blood mononuclear cells, taken before pregnancy. The receptors derive from a female donor with multiple sclerosis, enrolled in a pregnancy study.

The CDR3 DNA is TGTGCCAGTAGCACGCTAGCGGGAGGGGTAGAGACCCAGTACTTC. It specifies CASSTLAGGVETQYF. V and J are TRBV19 and TRBJ2-5; 12 nucleotides agree with TRBD2. CDR1 is LNHDA, CDR2 SQIVND, per germline (reference sequence). CDR3 length equals 15 residues. V was clipped by 6 bases and J by 4 bases; unmatched bases: 6.

In this sample, this clone turned up a few times. The rearrangement joins TRBV5-1 to TRBJ1-2; D gene uncertain. Germline V lookup: CDR1 SGHRS, CDR2 YFSETQ. The V end was cut by 5 bases, the J end by 4 bases, with 21 bases between. The CDR3 sequence is 16 residues long. The CDR3 sequence is CASRARVVSGIYGYTF. The CDR3 DNA reads as TGCGCCAGCAGAGCGAGGGTCGTCTCGGGTATCTATGGCTACACCTTC.

The rearrangement joins TRBV4-2 to TRBJ2-3; TRBD2 aligns across 9 bases. Losses at the gene ends were 3 bases for V and 2 bases for J; bases not matched to a gene: 15. This CDR3 region has 19 residues. The germline V gene has CDR1 LGHNA and CDR2 YNFKEQ. The CDR3, as DNA: TGTGCCAGCAGCCAGGATGGCGGGTTGACTAGCGGCCTCACAGATACGCAGTATTTT. Protein: CASSQDGGLTSGLTDTQYF.

The rearrangement joins TRBV5-6 to TRBJ1-6, with TRBD1 as a possible D gene (6 bases). V gave up 1 base and J gave up 6 bases, with 20 bases separating them. CDR1 SGHDT and CDR2 YYEEEE come from the germline V gene. This CDR3 has 18 amino acids. CDR3 nucleotides: TGTGCCAGCAGCTTGAACGCTGGGACACACCCACTTAATTCACCCCTCCACTTT. Its protein product is CASSLNAGTHPLNSPLHF.

V is TRBV4-3 and J is TRBJ2-2, with D perhaps matching TRBD1 (6 bases). The CDR3 has 14 residues. The germline V gene has CDR1 LGHNA and CDR2 YSLEER. V was clipped by 4 bases and J by 6 bases, with 12 bases between them. The CDR3 protein is CASSPSGGSGELFF. Here the CDR3 DNA reads TGCGCCAGCAGCCCCAGTGGGGGCTCCGGGGAGCTGTTTTTT.

This rearrangement joins TRBV19 to TRBJ1-4; 7 nucleotides agree with TRBD1. V shed 5 bases, J shed 1 base, and the junction held 4 bases outside the gene matches. This CDR3 is built from 15 residues. Germline loops: CDR1 LNHDA, CDR2 SQIVND (reference sequence). CDR3 region: CASSSGQETNEKLFF. DNA for the CDR3: TGTGCCAGTAGTTCCGGACAGGAAACTAATGAAAAACTGTTTTTT.

The V gene is TRBV7-2, the J gene TRBJ2-7; possibly TRBD2 for D (6 bases). The germline V gene has CDR1 SGHTA and CDR2 FQGNSA. The CDR3 consists of 15 residues. The V gene lost 5 bases and the J gene lost 2 bases, with 16 bases spanning the gap. CDR3 in DNA: TGTGCCAGCAGCCCAAAATCTAGCGAAGCCTACGAGCAGTACTTC. Translated: CASSPKSSEAYEQYF.

V is TRBV7-2 and J is TRBJ2-3; 10 bases map to TRBD2. The CDR3 is made up of 15 amino acids. V lost 2 bases, J lost 10 bases, and 9 bases stayed unmatched. Germline V gene sequence: CDR1 SGHTA, CDR2 FQGNSA. CDR3 region: CASSLMLAGESAQYF. As DNA, the CDR3 is TGTGCCAGCAGCTTAATGCTAGCGGGAGAATCGGCGCAGTATTTT. Together with reference TRBV7-2 and TRBJ2-3, the CDR3 gives the full variable domain: GAGVSQSPSNKVTEKGKDVELRCDPISGHTALYWYRQSLGQGLEFLIYFQGNSAPDKSGLPSDRFSAERTGGSVSTLTIQRTQQEDSAVYLCASSLMLAGESAQYFGPGTRLTVL.

The genes are TRBV7-9 and TRBJ2-1; the match to TRBD2 covers 9 bases. The germline V gene has CDR1 SEHNR and CDR2 FQNEAQ (reference sequence). CDR3 length: 14 amino acids. Trimming at V came to 5 bases and at J to 7 bases, leaving 6 bases not matched to a gene. Here the CDR3 DNA reads TGTGCCAGCAGCGCGACTAGCGGAGGAAATGAGCAGTTCTTC. Encoded protein: CASSATSGGNEQFF.

This chain uses TRBV4-3 with TRBJ1-2, with D possibly TRBD1 on 6 matching bases. This CDR3 is built from 15 residues. With 0 bases removed from V and 7 bases from J, the gap between germline ends came to 15 bases. Germline-derived CDR1 and CDR2 are LGHNA and YSLEER. The CDR3 region is CASSQDGGGGSGYTF. As DNA, the CDR3 is TGCGCCAGCAGCCAAGATGGCGGGGGCGGGAGTGGCTACACCTTC.

The chain joins TRBV10-3 to TRBJ1-6; D might be TRBD1 (6 bases). Trimming shortened V by 2 bases and J by 5 bases, and 13 bases separated the two germline ends. The CDR3 covers 16 residues. In germline, CDR1 is ENHRY, CDR2 SYGVKD. For the CDR3, the DNA is TGTGCCATCAGTGAGCCCGAGACAGGTCATAATTCACCCCTCCACTTT. Translated: CAISEPETGHNSPLHF.